This entry features one T cell receptor (beta chain) sequence. This sample stems from a study of blood T cell repertoires in COVID-19. Across the study: Donors in the United States, Italy and Spain gave samples during acute or convalescent COVID-19.

The CDR3 runs 12 residues. Trimming pared 6 bases from V and 4 bases from J, leaving 7 bases between. Germline CDR1 and CDR2: KGHSH and LQKENI. Only in-frame clones appear in the TCRdb table, and some are missing; sequencing was by immunoSEQ multiplex PCR. The repertoire has around 100,000 clones, 80% to 90% of them found once; the top ten carry roughly 32%. The rearrangement joins TRBV18 to TRBJ2-1, with D hard to call. The source material was peripheral blood. The TCR was taken from an elderly woman with acute or convalescent COVID-19. This CDR3 reads CASSGLYNEQFF. The CDR3, as DNA: TGTGCCAGCTCGGGCTTATACAATGAGCAGTTCTTC.